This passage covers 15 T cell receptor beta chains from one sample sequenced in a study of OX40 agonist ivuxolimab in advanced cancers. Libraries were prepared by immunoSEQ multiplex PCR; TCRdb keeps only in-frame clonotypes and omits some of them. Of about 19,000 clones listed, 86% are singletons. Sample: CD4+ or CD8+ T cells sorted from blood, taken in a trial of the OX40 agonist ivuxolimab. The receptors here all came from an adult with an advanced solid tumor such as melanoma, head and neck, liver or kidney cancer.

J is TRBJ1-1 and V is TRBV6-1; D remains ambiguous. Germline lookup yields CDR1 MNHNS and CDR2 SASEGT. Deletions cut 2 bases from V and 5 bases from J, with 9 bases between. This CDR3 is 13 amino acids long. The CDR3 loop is CASSEIGGTEAFF. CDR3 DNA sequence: TGTGCCAGCAGTGAAATCGGTGGGACTGAAGCTTTCTTT.

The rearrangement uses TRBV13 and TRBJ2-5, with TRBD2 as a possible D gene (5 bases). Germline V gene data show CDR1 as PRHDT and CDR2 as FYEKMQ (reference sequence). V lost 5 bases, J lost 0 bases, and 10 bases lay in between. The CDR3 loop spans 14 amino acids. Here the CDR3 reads CASSPGRDQETQYF. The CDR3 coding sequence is TGTGCCAGCAGCCCCGGGCGGGACCAAGAGACCCAGTACTTC. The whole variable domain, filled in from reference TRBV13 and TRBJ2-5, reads AAGVIQSPRHLIKEKRETATLKCYPIPRHDTVYWYQQGPGQDPQFLISFYEKMQSDKGSIPDRFSAQQFSDYHSELNMSSLELGDSALYFCASSPGRDQETQYFGPGTRLLVL.

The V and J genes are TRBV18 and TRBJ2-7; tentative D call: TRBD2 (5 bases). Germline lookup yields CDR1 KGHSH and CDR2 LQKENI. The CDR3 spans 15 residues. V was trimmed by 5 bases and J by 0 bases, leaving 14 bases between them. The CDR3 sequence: CASSNTRMSSYEQYF. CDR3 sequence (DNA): TGTGCCAGCTCAAACACTAGGATGAGCTCCTACGAGCAGTACTTC.

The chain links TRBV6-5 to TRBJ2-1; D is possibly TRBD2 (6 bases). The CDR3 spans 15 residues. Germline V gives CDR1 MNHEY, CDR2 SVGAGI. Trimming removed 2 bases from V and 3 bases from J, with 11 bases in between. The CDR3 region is CASSYRDSHYNEQFF. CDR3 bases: TGTGCCAGCAGTTACAGGGACTCCCACTACAATGAGCAGTTCTTC.

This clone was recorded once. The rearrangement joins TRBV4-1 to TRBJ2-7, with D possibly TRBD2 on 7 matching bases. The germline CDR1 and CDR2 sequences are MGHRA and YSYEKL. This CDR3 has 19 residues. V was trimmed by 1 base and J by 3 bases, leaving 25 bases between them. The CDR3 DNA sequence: TGCGCCAGCAGCCAAGCCGGGGGCGGGGGCCCCGGTTCTCACTACGAGCAGTACTTC. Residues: CASSQAGGGGPGSHYEQYF.

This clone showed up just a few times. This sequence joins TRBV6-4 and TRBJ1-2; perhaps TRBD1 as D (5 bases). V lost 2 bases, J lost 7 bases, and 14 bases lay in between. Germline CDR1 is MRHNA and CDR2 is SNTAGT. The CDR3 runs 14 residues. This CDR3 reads CASSDGGESGGYTF. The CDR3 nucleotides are TGTGCCAGCAGTGACGGGGGAGAATCCGGTGGCTACACCTTC.

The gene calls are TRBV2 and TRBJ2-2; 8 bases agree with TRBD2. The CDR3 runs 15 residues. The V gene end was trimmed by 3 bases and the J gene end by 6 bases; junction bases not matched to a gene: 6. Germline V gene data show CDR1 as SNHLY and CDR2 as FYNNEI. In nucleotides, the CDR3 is TGTGCCAGCAGTGAGACGGGGGGGGCTTCCGGGGAGCTGTTTTTT. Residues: CASSETGGASGELFF.

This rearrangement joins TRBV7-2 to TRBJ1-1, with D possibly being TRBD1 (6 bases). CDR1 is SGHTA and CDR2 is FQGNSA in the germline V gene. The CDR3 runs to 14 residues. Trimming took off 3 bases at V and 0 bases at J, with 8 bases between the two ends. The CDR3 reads CASSFRGLNTEAFF. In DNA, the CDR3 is TGTGCCAGCAGCTTCCGGGGGCTGAACACTGAAGCTTTCTTT.

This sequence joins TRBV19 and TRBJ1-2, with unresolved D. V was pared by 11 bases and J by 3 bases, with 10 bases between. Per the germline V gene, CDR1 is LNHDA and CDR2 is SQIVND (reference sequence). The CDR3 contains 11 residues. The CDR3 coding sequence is TGTGCCTCGGGAGGCCACTATGGCTACACCTTC. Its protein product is CASGGHYGYTF.

CDR3 loop: CASSYRGGEQFF. The CDR3 DNA follows: TGTGCCAGCAGTTATCGGGGAGGTGAGCAGTTCTTC. The rearrangement uses TRBV6-5 and TRBJ2-1; maybe TRBD2 (6 bases). Between the trimmed V and J ends, which lost 3 bases and 9 bases, there was a span of 9 bases. The CDR3 sequence is 12 residues long. Germline V lookup: CDR1 MNHEY, CDR2 SVGAGI.

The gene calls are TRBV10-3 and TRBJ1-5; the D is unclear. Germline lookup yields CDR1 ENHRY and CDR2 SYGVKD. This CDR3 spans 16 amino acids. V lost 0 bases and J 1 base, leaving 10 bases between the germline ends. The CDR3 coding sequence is TGTGCCATCAGTGAGTCGTCCCCTTTGAGCAATCAGCCCCAGCATTTT. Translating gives CAISESSPLSNQPQHF.

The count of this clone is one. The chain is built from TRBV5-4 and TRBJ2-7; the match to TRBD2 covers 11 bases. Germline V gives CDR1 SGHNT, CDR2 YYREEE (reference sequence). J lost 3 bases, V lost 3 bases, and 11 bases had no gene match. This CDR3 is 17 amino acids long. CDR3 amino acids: CASSSNFGTSGGYEQYF. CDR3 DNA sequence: TGTGCCAGCAGCTCGAACTTCGGGACTAGCGGAGGCTACGAGCAGTACTTC.

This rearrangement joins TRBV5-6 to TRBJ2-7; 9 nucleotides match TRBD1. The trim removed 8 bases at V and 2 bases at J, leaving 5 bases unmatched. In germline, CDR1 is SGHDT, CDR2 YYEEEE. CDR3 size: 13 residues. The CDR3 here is CASWDRETYEQYF. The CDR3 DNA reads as TGTGCCAGTTGGGACAGGGAAACCTACGAGCAGTACTTC.

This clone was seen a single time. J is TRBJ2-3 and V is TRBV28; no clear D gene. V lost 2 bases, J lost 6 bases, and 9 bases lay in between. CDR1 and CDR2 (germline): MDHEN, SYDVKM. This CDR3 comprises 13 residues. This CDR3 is CASSLIVRDTQYF. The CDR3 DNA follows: TGTGCCAGCAGTTTAATAGTGAGGGATACGCAGTATTTT.

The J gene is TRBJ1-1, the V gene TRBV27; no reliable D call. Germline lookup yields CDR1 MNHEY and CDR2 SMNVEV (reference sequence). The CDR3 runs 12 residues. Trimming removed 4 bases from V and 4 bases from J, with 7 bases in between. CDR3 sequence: CASSSFSTEAFF. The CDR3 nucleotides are TGTGCCAGCAGTTCCTTCAGCACTGAAGCTTTCTTT.